These 21 T cell receptor beta chains originate from one sample sequenced in a study of cytomegalovirus exposure and HLA in healthy donors. The PCR was carried out with 60 Vbeta primers and 13 Jbeta primers. Profiled with immunoSEQ multiplex PCR; TCRdb holds only in-frame clones, not every one. Reported are over 150,000 clones; the ten largest clones contain roughly 0.74%. What was sequenced was PBMCs. Receptors were obtained from a boy aged 5 to 17 in good health and CMV-seronegative.

The chain has TRBV28 and TRBJ1-2, with TRBD1 as a possible D gene (5 bases). The V gene's germline CDR1 is MDHEN and CDR2 SYDVKM. V lost 7 bases to trimming and J lost 3 bases, with 12 bases between them. CDR3 length: 13 residues. CDR3 loop: CASTPGTYYGYTF. CDR3 coding DNA: TGTGCCAGCACCCCGGGGACTTACTATGGCTACACCTTC.

The chain uses TRBV4-1 and TRBJ2-5, with 8 bases lining up with TRBD1. Unmatched junction bases numbered 2, after V lost 1 base and J lost 1 base. The germline gives CDR1 MGHRA, CDR2 YSYEKL. The CDR3 covers 15 residues. The CDR3, as DNA: TGCGCCAGCAGCCAAGTGGACAGGGTCCAAGAGACCCAGTACTTC. Amino acids: CASSQVDRVQETQYF.

The chain uses TRBV12-5 and TRBJ1-5, with 7 bases lining up with TRBD1. V shed 9 bases and J 2 bases; nucleotides not matched to a gene: 7. Germline assignment: CDR1 LGHNT and CDR2 FRNRAP. The CDR3 extends over 14 amino acids. CDR3 region: CASRTGRGNQPQHF. The DNA of the CDR3 is TGTGCTAGCCGGACAGGTCGCGGCAATCAGCCCCAGCATTTT.

V gene TRBV6-5 combines with J gene TRBJ2-7; D is perhaps TRBD2 (5 bases). The CDR3 length is 12 residues. Germline V gene data show CDR1 as MNHEY and CDR2 as SVGAGI. Between the trimmed V and J ends, which lost 2 bases and 11 bases, there was a span of 13 bases. The CDR3 protein is CASSYGVMEEYF. CDR3 DNA: TGTGCCAGCAGTTACGGAGTGATGGAGGAGTACTTC.

The rearrangement links TRBV6-6 to TRBJ2-7; TRBD1 agrees at 7 bases. Trimming at V came to 5 bases and at J to 1 base, leaving 11 bases not matched to a gene. CDR3 length: 16 residues. Germline assignment: CDR1 MNHNY and CDR2 SVGAGI (reference sequence). The CDR3 sequence: CASSPYGQANSYEQYF. The CDR3 nucleotides are TGTGCCAGCAGTCCCTACGGACAGGCTAATTCCTACGAGCAGTACTTC.

The V and J genes are TRBV7-6 and TRBJ1-6; no clear D gene. The CDR3 extends over 17 amino acids. Trimming removed 1 base at V and 0 bases at J, with 10 bases between. Germline V gene sequence: CDR1 SGHVS, CDR2 FNYEAQ. Here the CDR3 DNA reads TGTGCCAGCAGCTTAGTACAGCCCAGCTCCTATAATTCACCCCTCCACTTT. As protein: CASSLVQPSSYNSPLHF.

The genes are TRBV29-1 and TRBJ2-2, with 14 bases matching TRBD2. Germline V gives CDR1 SQVTM, CDR2 ANQGSEA. This CDR3 comprises 17 residues. V lost 1 base to trimming and J lost 7 bases; unmatched junction nucleotides: 8. CDR3 bases: TGCAGCGTTGAAGTGACTAGCGGGGGGGCCAGTAGCGGGGAGCTGTTTTTT. Residues: CSVEVTSGGASSGELFF.

The V call is TRBV10-3, the J call TRBJ1-1; D not certain. The CDR3 loop spans 16 amino acids. The V end lost 0 bases, the J end lost 2 bases, and 13 bases lay between the germline ends. Germline assignment: CDR1 ENHRY and CDR2 SYGVKD. In DNA form, the CDR3 reads TGTGCCATCAGTGAGTCACTAGGAAACGGTAACACTGAAGCTTTCTTT. Translation gives CAISESLGNGNTEAFF.

The chain links TRBV6-6 to TRBJ2-7; maybe TRBD1 (8 bases). Looked up from germline, CDR1 is MNHNY and CDR2 is SVGAGI (reference sequence). The CDR3 covers 13 residues. V dropped 8 bases and J dropped 3 bases, with 14 bases sitting between them. The CDR3 DNA reads TGTGCCAGCCTACAGGGGGGGTACTACGAGCAGTACTTC. Protein sequence: CASLQGGYYEQYF.

This chain uses TRBV9 with TRBJ1-2, with D possibly being TRBD1 (6 bases). The CDR3 loop spans 14 amino acids. Trimming took off 3 bases at V and 2 bases at J, with 11 bases between the two ends. Germline CDR1 is SGDLS and CDR2 is YYNGEE. For the CDR3, the DNA is TGTGCCAGCAGCGACTCAGGGACAAACTATGGCTACACCTTC. It encodes CASSDSGTNYGYTF. Using reference TRBV9 and TRBJ1-2 for the parts outside the CDR3, the full variable domain is DSGVTQTPKHLITATGQRVTLRCSPRSGDLSVYWYQQSLDQGLQFLIQYYNGEERAKGNILERFSAQQFPDLHSELNLSSLELGDSALYFCASSDSGTNYGYTFGSGTRLTVV.

The chain is built from TRBV4-2 and TRBJ1-3; 9 nucleotides match TRBD1. Germline V gene lookup returns CDR1 LGHNA and CDR2 YNFKEQ. J lost 2 bases, V lost 7 bases, and 15 bases had no gene match. The CDR3 totals 18 residues. The CDR3 region has the DNA TGTGCCAGCACCACTAACCACGGGACAGGGAAAACTGGAAACACCATATATTTT. Translating it yields CASTTNHGTGKTGNTIYF.

The rearrangement uses TRBV11-2 and TRBJ2-1; D not certain. Germline V CDR1 and CDR2: SGHAT, FQNNGV. The V end lost 0 bases, the J end lost 3 bases, and 9 bases lay between the germline ends. CDR3 length equals 15 residues. CDR3 nucleotides: TGTGCCAGCAGCTTAGAGTTGCTAGACTACAATGAGCAGTTCTTC. Its protein product is CASSLELLDYNEQFF.

The genes are TRBV30 and TRBJ2-7, with 8 bases identical to TRBD1. This CDR3 has 13 amino acids. Germline V gene sequence: CDR1 GTSNPN, CDR2 SVGIG (reference sequence). Losses at the gene ends were 7 bases for V and 4 bases for J; bases not matched to a gene: 9. The CDR3 sequence: CAFSTGASYEQYF. As DNA, the CDR3 is TGTGCCTTTTCGACAGGGGCCTCTTACGAGCAGTACTTC.

The genes are TRBV7-9 and TRBJ1-1, with 7 bases that match TRBD1. V dropped 6 bases and J dropped 5; count of bases not matched to a gene: 15. The CDR3 length is 16 residues. Germline V gene data show CDR1 as SEHNR and CDR2 as FQNEAQ (reference sequence). The CDR3 spells CASRKKRGGAETEAFF. CDR3 DNA sequence: TGTGCCAGCAGGAAAAAGCGAGGGGGCGCCGAAACTGAAGCTTTCTTT.

The chain is built from TRBV5-1 and TRBJ1-6; 8 bases are shared with TRBD1. Per the germline V gene, CDR1 is SGHRS and CDR2 is YFSETQ. The CDR3 length is 18 residues. After removal of 3 bases from V and 1 base from J, the junction contained 9 bases not matched to a gene. The CDR3 protein is CASSSGARGRSYNSPLHF. DNA of the CDR3: TGCGCCAGCAGCTCTGGGGCCAGGGGGCGATCCTATAATTCACCCCTCCACTTT.

The rearrangement links TRBV6-5 to TRBJ2-1; 7 nucleotides match TRBD1. This CDR3 comprises 16 residues. The germline CDR1 and CDR2 sequences are MNHEY and SVGAGI. The junction had 6 bases not matched to a gene; V was cut back by 4 bases and J by 0 bases. CDR3 coding DNA: TGTGCCAGCAGTTCTGACAGGGCCAGCTCCTACAATGAGCAGTTCTTC. Translation gives CASSSDRASSYNEQFF.

This chain joins TRBV7-2 and TRBJ2-3; D is unclear. There are 14 residues in the CDR3. V gave up 1 base and J gave up 0 bases, with 5 bases separating them. The germline CDR1 and CDR2 sequences are SGHTA and FQGNSA. This CDR3 reads CASSLGSSTDTQYF. The CDR3 DNA reads as TGTGCCAGCAGCTTAGGCAGTAGCACAGATACGCAGTATTTT.

The chain has TRBV28 and TRBJ2-3; TRBD2 matches at 7 bases. The V and J ends lost 4 bases and 3 bases, in that order; junction bases with no gene match: 7. Germline values: CDR1 MDHEN, CDR2 SYDVKM. The CDR3 is 15 amino acids. The CDR3 protein is CASSSAGWQTDTQYF. The DNA for the CDR3 is TGTGCCAGCAGTTCAGCGGGGTGGCAGACAGATACGCAGTATTTT.

The chain has TRBV14 and TRBJ2-1; no reliable D call. Germline V gene lookup returns CDR1 SGHDN and CDR2 FVKESK. The CDR3 consists of 13 residues. The V end lost 3 bases, the J end lost 5 bases, and 8 bases lay between the germline ends. CDR3 residues: CASSHSRNNEQFF. CDR3 DNA: TGTGCCAGCAGCCATTCTCGTAACAATGAGCAGTTCTTC.

The V gene is TRBV15, the J gene TRBJ1-1; D unclear. Trimming removed 0 bases from V and 11 bases from J, with 19 bases in between. The CDR3 length is 15 residues. Per the germline V gene, CDR1 is LNHNV and CDR2 is YYDKDF (reference sequence). The CDR3: CATSRDKSSLPTAFF. CDR3 DNA sequence: TGTGCCACCAGCAGAGATAAGAGTAGTCTTCCAACGGCTTTCTTT.

The chain joins TRBV9 to TRBJ2-3; D is uncertain. This CDR3 is 12 amino acids long. Between the trimmed V and J ends, which lost 4 bases and 3 bases, there was a span of 6 bases. From germline, CDR1 is SGDLS and CDR2 YYNGEE. This chain's CDR3 is CASSRLTDTQYF. CDR3 DNA: TGTGCCAGCAGCCGGTTAACAGATACGCAGTATTTT.